This T cell receptor (beta chain) comes out of a study of blood T cell repertoires in COVID-19. Turning to the study itself: The United States, Italy and Spain supplied acute and convalescent COVID-19 samples. Nucleic acid was either cDNA or gDNA, and it came from T cells, B-cell-depleted T cells, or PBMCs.

As handled by the study authors: Estimation of nucleated cell counts relied on the amplification of reference gene primers. TCRdb keeps only in-frame clones here, not all; method: immunoSEQ multiplex PCR. For V, J and clone size, that table is used; D and trimming come from the DNA. Here the sample spans approximately 150,000 clones, 60% to 85% being singletons. Germline V gene data show CDR1 as SGHRS and CDR2 as YFSETQ. The CDR3 spans 12 residues. The V end lost 0 bases, the J end lost 8 bases, and 8 bases lay between the germline ends. The rearrangement uses TRBV5-1 and TRBJ1-2; a possible D gene is TRBD1 (6 bases). The origin of this receptor is a man over 45 with acute or convalescent COVID-19. The sample was peripheral blood. DNA for the CDR3: TGCGCCAGCAGCTTGGAGACAGGAGGCTACACCTTC. Its protein product is CASSLETGGYTF.